Listed here are 27 T cell receptor beta chains from one sample, sequenced in a study of T cell responses to AZD1222 COVID-19 vaccine. Measured with immunoSEQ multiplex PCR; TCRdb has only the in-frame clones, and not every one. The sample records 70,000 to 95,000 clones, under 95% being singletons. The sequencing used peripheral blood, collected 28 days after the second AZD1222 dose. The receptor source for this set is an adult who received the AZD1222 COVID-19 vaccine.

As DNA, the CDR3 is TGTGCCAGCAGAGAACTGGGACAGTCCTACGAGCAGTACTTC. This gives the protein CASRELGQSYEQYF. The genes are TRBV27 and TRBJ2-7, with 7 bases fitting TRBD1. CDR3 length: 14 residues. Germline trimming cut 6 bases from V and 1 base from J; bases unmatched to any gene: 6. Per the germline V gene, CDR1 is MNHEY and CDR2 is SMNVEV (reference sequence).

V usage is TRBV11-2 and J usage is TRBJ2-1; 7 nucleotides agree with TRBD2. The junction had 12 bases not matched to a gene; V was cut back by 5 bases and J by 14 bases. Germline V gives CDR1 SGHAT, CDR2 FQNNGV. This CDR3 has 13 amino acids. As DNA, the CDR3 is TGTGCCAGCAGCCCGGGTGGTGGGAGGGATAAGTTCTTC. Its protein is CASSPGGGRDKFF.

The CDR3: CASSYAASYEQYF. In nucleotides, the CDR3 is TGTGCCAGCAGTTACGCGGCCTCCTACGAGCAGTACTTC. The chain joins TRBV6-5 to TRBJ2-7; D gene uncertain. The length of the CDR3 is 13 residues. Germline-derived CDR1 and CDR2 are MNHEY and SVGAGI. Trimming removed 2 bases from V and 0 bases from J, with 5 bases in between.

This chain links TRBV6-5 with TRBJ2-1; TRBD1 might be the D (6 bases). The CDR3 covers 15 residues. Germline V gene sequence: CDR1 MNHEY, CDR2 SVGAGI. The V gene lost 4 bases and the J gene lost 6 bases, with 16 bases spanning the gap. The CDR3 sequence: CASSSFHRDGNEQFF. As DNA, the CDR3 is TGTGCCAGCAGTTCTTTTCACAGGGACGGCAATGAGCAGTTCTTC.

CDR3 region: CASSDETGNTIYF. In DNA, the CDR3 is TGTGCCAGCAGCGACGAAACTGGAAACACCATATATTTT. The chain is built from TRBV11-3 and TRBJ1-3; no clear D. Trimming removed 5 bases from V and 2 bases from J, with 7 bases in between. This CDR3 comprises 13 residues. Germline V lookup: CDR1 SGHNT, CDR2 YENEEA.

V gene TRBV6-5 combines with J gene TRBJ2-1; 7 bases are a match to TRBD2. Per germline, CDR1 MNHEY and CDR2 SVGAGI. This CDR3 region has 15 residues. V dropped 2 bases and J dropped 3; count of bases not matched to a gene: 4. Here the CDR3 reads CASSYGAGVYNEQFF. The CDR3 DNA sequence: TGTGCCAGCAGTTACGGGGCGGGAGTCTACAATGAGCAGTTCTTC.

The genes are TRBV6-5 and TRBJ1-5; D remains unclear. Trimming left V 0 bases short and J 4 bases short, with 10 bases between. The CDR3 covers 15 residues. CDR1 is MNHEY, CDR2 SVGAGI, per germline. The CDR3 region has the DNA TGTGCCAGCAGTTACTCGGCCAAAGGAAATCAGCCCCAGCATTTT. Protein sequence: CASSYSAKGNQPQHF.

The chain is built from TRBV29-1 and TRBJ2-7; 7 bases are a match to TRBD1. The CDR3 consists of 12 residues. From germline, CDR1 is SQVTM and CDR2 ANQGSEA. V was pared by 7 bases and J by 6 bases, with 9 bases of the junction left unmatched. Written as DNA, the CDR3 is TGCAGCGGAGAAACCGGGACAGCCGAGCAGTACTTC. This encodes CSGETGTAEQYF.

This chain connects TRBV6-1 to TRBJ1-5; D unresolved. Trimming took 3 bases from V and 8 from J, leaving 20 bases between them. Germline loops: CDR1 MNHNS, CDR2 SASEGT. The CDR3 is 16 amino acids. As DNA, the CDR3 is TGTGCCAGCAGTGAGTTTAGCAGGTCGTGGGTTAAGCCCCAGCATTTT. It specifies CASSEFSRSWVKPQHF.

This chain joins TRBV7-9 and TRBJ2-7; the match to TRBD2 covers 7 bases. Trimming took 1 base from V and 0 from J; bases not matched to a gene: 3. Germline V gene sequence: CDR1 SEHNR, CDR2 FQNEAQ (reference sequence). The length of the CDR3 is 15 residues. CDR3 in DNA: TGTGCCAGCAGCTTAGTGCTAGCGGCCTCCTACGAGCAGTACTTC. Its protein product is CASSLVLAASYEQYF.

This clone was observed a few times. The chain combines TRBV14 with TRBJ2-2; the D gene is possibly TRBD1 (5 bases). V was cut by 0 bases and J by 1 base, with 21 bases left in between. Germline-derived CDR1 and CDR2 are SGHDN and FVKESK. The CDR3 runs to 20 residues. CDR3 amino acids: CASSQDRWGRKGENTGELFF. Written as DNA, the CDR3 is TGTGCCAGCAGCCAAGATCGCTGGGGCAGGAAAGGGGAGAACACCGGGGAGCTGTTTTTT.

The chain has TRBV15 and TRBJ1-2; the D gene is possibly TRBD1 (6 bases). Germline V gene lookup returns CDR1 LNHNV and CDR2 YYDKDF (reference sequence). V dropped 5 bases and J dropped 4 bases, with 17 bases sitting between them. The CDR3 runs 15 residues. The CDR3 region is CATSPGGAGSYGYTF. As DNA, the CDR3 is TGTGCCACCAGCCCGGGGGGGGCGGGGAGCTATGGCTACACCTTC.

The rearrangement joins TRBV24-1 to TRBJ2-5; 8 nucleotides align to TRBD1. CDR3 size: 15 residues. Per the germline V gene, CDR1 is KGHDR and CDR2 is SFDVKD. V was pared by 5 bases and J by 4 bases, with 8 bases of the junction left unmatched. CDR3 in DNA: TGTGCCACCAGTGGAAGACAGGGGATCGTAGAGACCCAGTACTTC. This codes for CATSGRQGIVETQYF.

This clone was counted only a few times. This chain connects TRBV3-1 (or the pseudogene TRBV3-2) to TRBJ2-7, with D maybe TRBD2 (6 bases). V was shortened by 4 bases and J by 7 bases, with 20 bases between the two germline ends. Germline assignment: CDR1 LGHDT and CDR2 YNNKEL (reference sequence). This CDR3 has 15 residues. CDR3 amino acids: CASSPRDSQTGEQYF. CDR3 nucleotide sequence: TGTGCCAGCAGCCCACGGGACTCACAGACGGGGGAGCAGTACTTC.

The chain recombines TRBV18 with TRBJ1-5; 8 bases are shared with TRBD1. The V segment lost 5 bases and the J segment 4 bases; nucleotides outside the gene matches: 4. The germline CDR1 and CDR2 sequences are KGHSH and LQKENI. CDR3 size: 14 residues. CDR3 coding DNA: TGTGCCAGCTCAACAGACAGGGGAAATCAGCCCCAGCATTTT. Protein product: CASSTDRGNQPQHF.

This chain links TRBV9 with TRBJ1-6, with 9 bases fitting TRBD1. The V gene's germline CDR1 is SGDLS and CDR2 YYNGEE. This CDR3 contains 16 residues. V was pared by 4 bases and J by 10 bases, with 12 bases of the junction left unmatched. CDR3 nucleotide sequence: TGTGCCAGCAGCACAGACTACCGGGACAGGGTGTCACCCCTCCACTTT. This encodes CASSTDYRDRVSPLHF.

The chain is built from TRBV3-1 (or the pseudogene TRBV3-2) and TRBJ1-2; D is unresolved. CDR3 length equals 14 residues. Germline V lookup: CDR1 LGHDT, CDR2 YNNKEL (reference sequence). Trimming removed 4 bases at V and 6 bases at J, with 15 bases between. Here the CDR3 DNA reads TGTGCCAGCAGCCTTACACGGGGTGGAAATGGCTACACCTTC. The encoded protein is CASSLTRGGNGYTF.

V gene TRBV4-1 combines with J gene TRBJ2-1; 9 nucleotides line up with TRBD2. The CDR3 length is 14 residues. Trimming removed 6 bases from V and 6 bases from J; junction bases left unmatched: 6. The germline V gene encodes CDR1 MGHRA and CDR2 YSYEKL. For the CDR3, the DNA is TGCGCCAGCAGGAGGGGACTAGCTTCCAATGAGCAGTTCTTC. Its translation: CASRRGLASNEQFF.

The table lists this clone with a count of one. The V and J genes are TRBV2 and TRBJ1-2; D perhaps matches TRBD1 (5 bases). CDR1 SNHLY and CDR2 FYNNEI come from the germline V gene. The ends were cut back, 6 bases at V and 7 bases at J, with 12 bases in the middle. The CDR3 is made up of 12 amino acids. The CDR3 loop reads CASRAGLGGYTF. For the CDR3, the DNA is TGTGCCAGCAGGGCGGGACTGGGTGGCTACACCTTC.

This chain connects TRBV11-2 to TRBJ2-1; TRBD2 might be the D (6 bases). V was cut by 3 bases and J by 8 bases, with 11 bases left in between. Germline CDR1 is SGHAT and CDR2 is FQNNGV. The CDR3 runs 13 residues. The CDR3 loop reads CASSLGLAYEQFF. The CDR3 coding sequence is TGTGCCAGCAGCTTGGGACTGGCCTATGAGCAGTTCTTC.

V gene TRBV9 combines with J gene TRBJ1-2; 7 bases match TRBD1. The junction had 9 bases not matched to a gene; V was cut back by 3 bases and J by 4 bases. The CDR3 is made up of 15 amino acids. Germline CDR1 and CDR2: SGDLS and YYNGEE. The CDR3 DNA sequence: TGTGCCAGCAGCGCCACGGGACAGAGCCTCTATGGCTACACCTTC. Translated: CASSATGQSLYGYTF.

The rearrangement links TRBV10-3 to TRBJ2-1; D is undetermined. This CDR3 is built from 14 residues. Trimming shortened V by 8 bases and J by 4 bases, and 15 bases separated the two germline ends. The V gene's germline CDR1 is ENHRY and CDR2 SYGVKD. This chain's CDR3 is CAIGPPMDYNEQFF. CDR3 sequence (DNA): TGTGCCATCGGGCCTCCCATGGATTACAATGAGCAGTTCTTC.

The gene calls are TRBV12-5 and TRBJ2-5; a weak D match, TRBD1 (6 bases). There are 14 residues in the CDR3. V shed 6 bases and J shed 2 bases, with 13 bases lying between them. Germline values: CDR1 LGHNT, CDR2 FRNRAP. For the CDR3, the DNA is TGTGCTAGTGGACCGGACAGACGACAAGAGACCCAGTACTTC. Translated: CASGPDRRQETQYF.

The genes are TRBV6-2 or TRBV6-3 and TRBJ1-1; the D is unclear. V dropped 5 bases and J dropped 3 bases, with 4 bases sitting between them. CDR3 length: 11 residues. Germline V CDR1 and CDR2: MNHEY, SVGEGT. The DNA of the CDR3 is TGTGCCAGCAGTCCAGACACTGAAGCTTTCTTT. Its protein product is CASSPDTEAFF.

The rearrangement links TRBV7-9 to TRBJ1-4; 7 nucleotides align to TRBD1. CDR1 and CDR2 from the germline V gene are SEHNR and FQNEAQ (reference sequence). V lost 5 bases and J lost 6; bases outside the gene matches: 6. This CDR3 spans 14 amino acids. The CDR3 is CASSQRQGDEKLFF. DNA for the CDR3: TGTGCCAGCAGCCAAAGACAGGGTGATGAAAAACTGTTTTTT.

The chain couples TRBV5-1 to TRBJ2-1; TRBD2 matches 13 bases. Looked up from germline, CDR1 is SGHRS and CDR2 is YFSETQ. This CDR3 is 15 amino acids long. V was pared by 0 bases and J by 7 bases, with 1 base of the junction left unmatched. Here the CDR3 DNA reads TGCGCCAGCAGCTTGGCACTAGCGGGAGGGAATGAGCAGTTCTTC. Translating it yields CASSLALAGGNEQFF.

This chain links TRBV7-3 with TRBJ2-1, with D unclear. The CDR3 covers 14 residues. CDR1 SGHTA and CDR2 FQGTGA come from the germline V gene. The V and J ends lost 5 bases and 6 bases respectively, with 14 bases between them. The CDR3 protein is CASSGSPGLNEQFF. In nucleotides, the CDR3 is TGTGCCAGCAGCGGCAGCCCGGGTCTCAATGAGCAGTTCTTC.